The table lists the clone carrying this TCR beta chain with a few counts. The antigen is not known. Specified time point: newly diagnosed GD, antithyroid drugs for less than 3 months. The TCR library was prepared using RNA isolated from PBMCs. The sample originates from a study of regulatory T cells in long-lasting Graves disease. About the study: Patients newly diagnosed with Graves' had been on antithyroid drugs for under 3 months.

Germline lookup yields CDR1 SEHNR and CDR2 FQNEAQ (reference sequence). J lost 7 bases, V lost 3 bases, and 10 bases had no gene match. This CDR3 has 16 amino acids. Whole-study findings and limits: Relative to newly diagnosed Graves' patients, persistent ones had lower TCR diversity. Persistent patients shared some 2,900 public clonotypes among themselves. Newly diagnosed patients shared fewer, at more than 850.

Library construction for TCR beta used iRepertoire HTBI primers and Arm-PCR of CDR3 regions. Original processing methods: Across the samples, identification revealed about 62 TRBV and roughly 13 TRBJ segments. TCRdb reprocessed the multiplex PCR reads with MiXCR, giving one entry per CDR3 protein. The V and J calls were not made by the authors but by TCRdb's processing. The table has approximately 400,000 distinct CDR3 sequences, 15% to 18% seen once; the top ten hold around a fifth. The rearrangement links TRBV7-9 to TRBJ2-7; 12 bases fit TRBD2. The starting material was peripheral blood mononuclear cells (PBMCs), obtained at new diagnosis, from a patient treated with antithyroid drugs. This TCR derives from a female donor with Graves disease. The CDR3 DNA is TGTGCCAGCAGCTTTCGACTAGCGGGAGTCGGTGGAGAGCAGTACTTC. It is translated as CASSFRLAGVGGEQYF.